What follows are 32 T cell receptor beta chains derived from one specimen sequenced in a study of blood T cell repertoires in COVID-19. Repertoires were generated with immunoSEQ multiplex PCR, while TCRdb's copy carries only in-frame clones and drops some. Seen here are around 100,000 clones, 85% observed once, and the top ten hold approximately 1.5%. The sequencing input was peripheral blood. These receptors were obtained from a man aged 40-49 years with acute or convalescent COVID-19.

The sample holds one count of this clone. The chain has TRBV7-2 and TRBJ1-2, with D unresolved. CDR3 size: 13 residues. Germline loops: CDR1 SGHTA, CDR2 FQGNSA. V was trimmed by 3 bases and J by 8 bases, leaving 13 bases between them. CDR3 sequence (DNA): TGTGCCAGCAGCTTCTACCAGCGGTACGGCTACACCTTC. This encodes CASSFYQRYGYTF. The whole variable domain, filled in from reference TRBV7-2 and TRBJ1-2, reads GAGVSQSPSNKVTEKGKDVELRCDPISGHTALYWYRQSLGQGLEFLIYFQGNSAPDKSGLPSDRFSAERTGGSVSTLTIQRTQQEDSAVYLCASSFYQRYGYTFGSGTRLTVV.

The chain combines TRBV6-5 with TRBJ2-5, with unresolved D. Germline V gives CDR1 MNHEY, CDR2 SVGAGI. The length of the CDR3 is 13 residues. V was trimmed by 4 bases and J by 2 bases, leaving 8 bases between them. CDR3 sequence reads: CASSFGWQETQYF. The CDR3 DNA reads TGTGCCAGCAGTTTCGGGTGGCAAGAGACCCAGTACTTC.

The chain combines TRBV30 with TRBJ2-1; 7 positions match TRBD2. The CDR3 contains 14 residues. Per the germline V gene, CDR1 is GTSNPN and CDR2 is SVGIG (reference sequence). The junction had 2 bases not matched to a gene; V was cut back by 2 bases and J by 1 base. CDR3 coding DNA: TGTGCCTGGAGTTTGGGGGGGTCCTACAATGAGCAGTTCTTC. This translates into CAWSLGGSYNEQFF.

CDR3 amino acids: CASSHRTSGGADTQYF. For the CDR3, the DNA is TGTGCCAGCAGCCACCGGACTAGCGGGGGGGCGGATACGCAGTATTTT. The chain is built from TRBV7-2 and TRBJ2-3; 15 bases are shared with TRBD2. In germline, CDR1 is SGHTA, CDR2 FQGNSA. This CDR3 contains 16 residues. The J segment lost 6 bases and the V segment lost 5 bases, leaving 6 bases of the junction unmatched.

CDR3 bases: TGTGCCAGTAGTTCTTTCTTCCCTAGCGGGTCCTACAATGAGCAGTTCTTC. Its protein is CASSSFFPSGSYNEQFF. The chain employs TRBV19 and TRBJ2-1, with 8 positions matching TRBD2. The germline CDR1 and CDR2 sequences are LNHDA and SQIVND (reference sequence). CDR3 length: 17 amino acids. The junction had 10 bases not matched to a gene; V was cut back by 5 bases and J by 1 base. Variable domain in full (rest from reference TRBV19 and TRBJ2-1): DGGITQSPKYLFRKEGQNVTLSCEQNLNHDAMYWYRQDPGQGLRLIYYSQIVNDFQKGDIAEGYSVSREKKESFPLTVTSAQKNPTAFYLCASSSFFPSGSYNEQFFGPGTRLTVL.

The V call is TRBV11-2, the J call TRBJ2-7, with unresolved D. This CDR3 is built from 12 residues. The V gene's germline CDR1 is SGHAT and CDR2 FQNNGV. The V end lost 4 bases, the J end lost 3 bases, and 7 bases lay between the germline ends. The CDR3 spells CASSSGFYEQYF. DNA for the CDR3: TGTGCCAGCAGCTCCGGGTTCTACGAGCAGTACTTC.

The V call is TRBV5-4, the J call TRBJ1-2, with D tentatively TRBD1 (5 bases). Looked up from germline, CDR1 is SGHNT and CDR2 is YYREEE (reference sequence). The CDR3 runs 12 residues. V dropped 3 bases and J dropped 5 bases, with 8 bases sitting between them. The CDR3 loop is CASSSGTYGYTF. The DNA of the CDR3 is TGTGCCAGCAGCTCCGGGACTTATGGCTACACCTTC.

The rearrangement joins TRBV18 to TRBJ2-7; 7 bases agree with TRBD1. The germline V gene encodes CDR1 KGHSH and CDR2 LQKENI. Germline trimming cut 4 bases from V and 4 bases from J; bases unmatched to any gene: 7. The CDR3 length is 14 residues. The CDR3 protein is CASSRQGRQYEQYF. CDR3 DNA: TGTGCCAGCTCACGACAGGGAAGACAATACGAGCAGTACTTC.

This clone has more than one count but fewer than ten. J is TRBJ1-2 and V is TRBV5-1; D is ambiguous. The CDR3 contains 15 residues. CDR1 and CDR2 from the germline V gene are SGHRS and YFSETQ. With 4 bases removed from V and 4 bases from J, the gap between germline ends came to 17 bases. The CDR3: CASSLDVSGGYGYTF. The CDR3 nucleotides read TGCGCCAGCAGCCTGGACGTTTCGGGAGGCTATGGCTACACCTTC.

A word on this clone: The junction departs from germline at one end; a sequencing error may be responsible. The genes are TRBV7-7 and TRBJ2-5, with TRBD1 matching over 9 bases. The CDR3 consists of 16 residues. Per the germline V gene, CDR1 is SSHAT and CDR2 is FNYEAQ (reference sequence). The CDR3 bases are TGTGCTAGCAGCTTACCTGGGACAGGGAGCGGAGAGACCCAGTACTTC. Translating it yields CASSLPGTGSGETQYF.

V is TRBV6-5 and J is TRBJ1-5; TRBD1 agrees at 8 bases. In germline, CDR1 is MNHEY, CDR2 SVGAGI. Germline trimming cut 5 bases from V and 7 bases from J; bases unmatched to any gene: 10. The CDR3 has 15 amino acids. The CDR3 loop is CASSLTTGAQQPQHF. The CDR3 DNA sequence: TGTGCCAGCAGTCTCACGACAGGGGCCCAACAGCCCCAGCATTTT.

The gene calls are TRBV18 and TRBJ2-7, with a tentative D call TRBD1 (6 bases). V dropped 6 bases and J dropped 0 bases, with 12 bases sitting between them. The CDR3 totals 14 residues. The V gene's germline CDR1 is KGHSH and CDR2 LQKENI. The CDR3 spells CASSQTGYSYEQYF. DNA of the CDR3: TGTGCCAGCTCCCAGACAGGATACTCCTACGAGCAGTACTTC. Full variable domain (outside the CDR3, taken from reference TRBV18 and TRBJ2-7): NAGVMQNPRHLVRRRGQEARLRCSPMKGHSHVYWYRQLPEEGLKFMVYLQKENIIDESGMPKERFSAEFPKEGPSILRIQQVVRGDSAAYFCASSQTGYSYEQYFGPGTRLTVT.

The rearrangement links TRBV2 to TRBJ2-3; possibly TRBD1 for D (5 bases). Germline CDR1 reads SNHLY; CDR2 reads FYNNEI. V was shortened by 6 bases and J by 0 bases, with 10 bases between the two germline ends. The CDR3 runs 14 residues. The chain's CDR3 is CASRDTSSTDTQYF. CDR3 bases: TGTGCCAGCAGGGACACATCTAGCACAGATACGCAGTATTTT. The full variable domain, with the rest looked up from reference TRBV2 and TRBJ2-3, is EPEVTQTPSHQVTQMGQEVILRCVPISNHLYFYWYRQILGQKVEFLVSFYNNEISEKSEIFDDQFSVERPDGSNFTLKIRSTKLEDSAMYFCASRDTSSTDTQYFGPGTRLTVL.

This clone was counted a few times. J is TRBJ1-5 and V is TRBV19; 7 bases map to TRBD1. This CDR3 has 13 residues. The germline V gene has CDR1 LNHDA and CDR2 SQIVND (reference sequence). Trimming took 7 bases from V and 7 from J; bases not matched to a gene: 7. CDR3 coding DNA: TGTGCCAGTAAGGAGGGGGCAGGACAGCCCCAGCATTTT. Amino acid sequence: CASKEGAGQPQHF.

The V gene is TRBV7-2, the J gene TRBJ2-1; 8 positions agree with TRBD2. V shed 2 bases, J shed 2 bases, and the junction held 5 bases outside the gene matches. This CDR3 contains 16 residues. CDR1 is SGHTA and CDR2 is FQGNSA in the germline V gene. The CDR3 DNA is TGTGCCAGCAGCTTACCCGGGGGGGGCGCCTACAATGAGCAGTTCTTC. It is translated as CASSLPGGGAYNEQFF.

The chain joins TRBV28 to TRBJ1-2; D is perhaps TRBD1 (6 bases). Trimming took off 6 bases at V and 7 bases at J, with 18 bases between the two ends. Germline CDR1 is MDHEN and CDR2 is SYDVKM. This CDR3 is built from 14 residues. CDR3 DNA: TGTGCCAGCAGCCTAGGGGGGGTAAACGGTGGCTACACCTTC. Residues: CASSLGGVNGGYTF.

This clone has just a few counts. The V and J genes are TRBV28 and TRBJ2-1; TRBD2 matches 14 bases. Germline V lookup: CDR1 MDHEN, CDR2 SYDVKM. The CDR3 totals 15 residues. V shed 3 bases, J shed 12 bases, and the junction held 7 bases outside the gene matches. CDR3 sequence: CASSLNGLAGGGQFF. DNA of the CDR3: TGTGCCAGCAGTTTGAATGGACTAGCGGGAGGTGGGCAGTTCTTC.

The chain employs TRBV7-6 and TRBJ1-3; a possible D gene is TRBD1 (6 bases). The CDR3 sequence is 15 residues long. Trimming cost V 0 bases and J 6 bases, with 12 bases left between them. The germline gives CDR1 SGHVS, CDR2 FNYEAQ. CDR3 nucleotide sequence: TGTGCCAGCAGCTTAGCTCGGGCAGGGGCAAACACCATATATTTT. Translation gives CASSLARAGANTIYF.

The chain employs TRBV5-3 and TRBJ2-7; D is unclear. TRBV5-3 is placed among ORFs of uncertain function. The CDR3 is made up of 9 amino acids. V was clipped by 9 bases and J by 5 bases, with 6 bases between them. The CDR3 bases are TGTGCCACAGGCGACGAGCAGTACTTC. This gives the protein CATGDEQYF.

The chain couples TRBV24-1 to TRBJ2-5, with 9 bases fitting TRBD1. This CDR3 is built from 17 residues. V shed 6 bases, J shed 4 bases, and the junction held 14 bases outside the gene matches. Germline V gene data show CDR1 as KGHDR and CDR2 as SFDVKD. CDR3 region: CATSSRTWTGEGETQYF. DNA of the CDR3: TGTGCCACCAGTAGCCGTACCTGGACAGGGGAGGGAGAGACCCAGTACTTC.

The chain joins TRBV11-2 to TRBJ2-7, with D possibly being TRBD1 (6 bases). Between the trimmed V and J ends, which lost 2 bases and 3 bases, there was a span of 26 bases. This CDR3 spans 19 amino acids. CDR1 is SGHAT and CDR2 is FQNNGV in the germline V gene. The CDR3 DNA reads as TGTGCCAGCAGCTTACTAGAGATATCCGTGACAGGCAGCCTCTACGAGCAGTACTTC. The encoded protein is CASSLLEISVTGSLYEQYF.

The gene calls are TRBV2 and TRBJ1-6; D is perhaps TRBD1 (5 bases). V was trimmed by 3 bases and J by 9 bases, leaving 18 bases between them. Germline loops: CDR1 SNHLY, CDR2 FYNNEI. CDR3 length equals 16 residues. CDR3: CASSERHGTGGSPLHF. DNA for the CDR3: TGTGCCAGCAGTGAGCGACACGGGACGGGGGGTTCACCCCTCCACTTT.

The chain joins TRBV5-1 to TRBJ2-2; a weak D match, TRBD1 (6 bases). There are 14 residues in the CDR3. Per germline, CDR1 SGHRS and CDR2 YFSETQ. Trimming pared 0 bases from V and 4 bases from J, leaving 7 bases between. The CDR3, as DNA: TGCGCCAGCAGCTTGGCAGGGGTCACCGGGGAGCTGTTTTTT. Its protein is CASSLAGVTGELFF.

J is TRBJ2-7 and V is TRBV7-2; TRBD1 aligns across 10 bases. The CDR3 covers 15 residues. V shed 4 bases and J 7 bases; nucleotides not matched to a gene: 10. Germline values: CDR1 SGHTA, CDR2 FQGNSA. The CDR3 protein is CASSSRDRGQKEQYF. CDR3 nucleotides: TGTGCCAGCAGCTCCCGGGACAGGGGTCAAAAAGAGCAGTACTTC.

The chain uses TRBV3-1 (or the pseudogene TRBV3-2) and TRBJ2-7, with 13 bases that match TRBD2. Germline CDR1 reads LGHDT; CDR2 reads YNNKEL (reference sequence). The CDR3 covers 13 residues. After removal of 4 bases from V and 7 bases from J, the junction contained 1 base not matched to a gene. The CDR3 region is CASSLGLAGEQYF. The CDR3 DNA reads TGTGCCAGCAGCCTGGGACTAGCGGGAGAGCAGTACTTC.

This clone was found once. The CDR3 bases are TGCGCCAGCAGCTTCTTAAAGGTTGGACAGGGGACCCCCCAAGAGACCCAGTACTTC. It yields the protein CASSFLKVGQGTPQETQYF. The chain has TRBV5-1 and TRBJ2-5, with TRBD1 matching 9 bases. Germline V gene lookup returns CDR1 SGHRS and CDR2 YFSETQ. The junction had 15 bases not matched to a gene; V was cut back by 2 bases and J by 1 base. The CDR3 consists of 19 residues.

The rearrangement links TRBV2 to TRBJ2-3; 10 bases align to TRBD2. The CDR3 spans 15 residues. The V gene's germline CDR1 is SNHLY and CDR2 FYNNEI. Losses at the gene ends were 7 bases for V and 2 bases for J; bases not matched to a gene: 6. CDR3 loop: CASIAGTSVTDTQYF. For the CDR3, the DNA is TGTGCCAGCATCGCCGGGACTAGCGTCACAGATACGCAGTATTTT.

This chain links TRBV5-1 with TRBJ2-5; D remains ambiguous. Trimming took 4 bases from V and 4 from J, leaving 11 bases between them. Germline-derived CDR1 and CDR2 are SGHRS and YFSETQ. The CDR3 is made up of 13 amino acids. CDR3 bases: TGCGCCAGCAGCGCCCCGGTGTTAGAGACCCAGTACTTC. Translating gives CASSAPVLETQYF. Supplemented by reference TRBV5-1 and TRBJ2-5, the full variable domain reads KAGVTQTPRYLIKTRGQQVTLSCSPISGHRSVSWYQQTPGQGLQFLFEYFSETQRNKGNFPGRFSGRQFSNSRSEMNVSTLELGDSALYLCASSAPVLETQYFGPGTRLLVL.

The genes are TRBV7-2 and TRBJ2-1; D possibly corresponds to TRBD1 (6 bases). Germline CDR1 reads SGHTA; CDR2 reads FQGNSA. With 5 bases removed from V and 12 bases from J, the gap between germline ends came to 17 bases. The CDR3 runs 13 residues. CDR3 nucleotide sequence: TGTGCCAGCAGCCCCCACCAGGGGCTGGGGCAGTTCTTC. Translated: CASSPHQGLGQFF. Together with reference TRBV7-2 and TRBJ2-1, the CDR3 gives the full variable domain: GAGVSQSPSNKVTEKGKDVELRCDPISGHTALYWYRQSLGQGLEFLIYFQGNSAPDKSGLPSDRFSAERTGGSVSTLTIQRTQQEDSAVYLCASSPHQGLGQFFGPGTRLTVL.

This CDR3 is CASSLEGGSPFF. CDR3 DNA sequence: TGTGCCAGCAGCTTAGAGGGAGGGTCTCCGTTCTTC. The chain has TRBV11-3 and TRBJ2-1, with 7 bases fitting TRBD2. V was pared by 0 bases and J by 15 bases, with 5 bases of the junction left unmatched. Germline CDR1 SGHNT, CDR2 YENEEA. The CDR3 runs to 12 residues.

Written as DNA, the CDR3 is TGTGCCAGCTCACCATTAGCTAGCGGGACGGGCGATGAGCAGTTCTTC. It is translated as CASSPLASGTGDEQFF. V is TRBV18 and J is TRBJ2-1; 9 bases align to TRBD2. The CDR3 extends over 16 amino acids. Germline V gene sequence: CDR1 KGHSH, CDR2 LQKENI. V lost 2 bases to trimming and J lost 8 bases; unmatched junction nucleotides: 10.

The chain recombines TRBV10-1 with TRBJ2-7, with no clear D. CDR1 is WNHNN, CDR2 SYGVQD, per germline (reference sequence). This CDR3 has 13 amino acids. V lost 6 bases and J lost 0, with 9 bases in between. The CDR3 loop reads CASSRRGSYEQYF. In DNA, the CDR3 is TGCGCCAGCAGCCGGCGCGGCTCCTACGAGCAGTACTTC.